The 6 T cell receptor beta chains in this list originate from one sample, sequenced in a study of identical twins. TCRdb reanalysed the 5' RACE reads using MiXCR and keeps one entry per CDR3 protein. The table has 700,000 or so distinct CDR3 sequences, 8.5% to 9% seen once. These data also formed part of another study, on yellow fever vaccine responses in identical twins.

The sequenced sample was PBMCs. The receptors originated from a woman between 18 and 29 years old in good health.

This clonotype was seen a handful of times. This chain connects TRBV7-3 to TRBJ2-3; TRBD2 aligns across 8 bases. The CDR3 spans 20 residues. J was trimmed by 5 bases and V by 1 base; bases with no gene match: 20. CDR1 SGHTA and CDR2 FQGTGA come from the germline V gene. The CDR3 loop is CASSLKGLSRGATGEDTQYF. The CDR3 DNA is TGTGCCAGCAGCTTAAAGGGGCTCTCGCGGGGGGCTACCGGTGAAGATACGCAGTATTTT.

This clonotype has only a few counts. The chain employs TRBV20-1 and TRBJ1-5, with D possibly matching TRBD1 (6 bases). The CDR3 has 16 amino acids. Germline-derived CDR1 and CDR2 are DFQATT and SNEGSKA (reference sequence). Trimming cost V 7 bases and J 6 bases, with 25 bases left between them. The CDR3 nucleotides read TGCAGTGTATTACTGGGCAGGGGAGTCCCGGGTCAGCCCCAGCATTTT. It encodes CSVLLGRGVPGQPQHF.

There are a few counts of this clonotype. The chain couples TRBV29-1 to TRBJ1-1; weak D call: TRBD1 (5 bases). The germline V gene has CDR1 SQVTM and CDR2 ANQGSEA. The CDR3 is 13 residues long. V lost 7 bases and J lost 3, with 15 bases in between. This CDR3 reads CSADRGADTEAFF. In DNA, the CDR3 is TGCAGCGCGGACCGGGGCGCGGACACTGAAGCTTTCTTT.

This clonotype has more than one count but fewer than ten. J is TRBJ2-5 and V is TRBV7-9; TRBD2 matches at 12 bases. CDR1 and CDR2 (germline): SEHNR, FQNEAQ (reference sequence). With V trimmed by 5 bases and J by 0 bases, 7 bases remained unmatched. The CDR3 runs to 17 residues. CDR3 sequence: CASSAKLAGGDQETQYF. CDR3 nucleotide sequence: TGTGCCAGCAGCGCAAAACTAGCGGGGGGCGACCAAGAGACCCAGTACTTC. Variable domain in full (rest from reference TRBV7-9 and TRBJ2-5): DTGVSQNPRHKITKRGQNVTFRCDPISEHNRLYWYRQTLGQGPEFLTYFQNEAQLEKSRLLSDRFSAERPKGSFSTLEIQRTEQGDSAMYLCASSAKLAGGDQETQYFGPGTRLLVL.

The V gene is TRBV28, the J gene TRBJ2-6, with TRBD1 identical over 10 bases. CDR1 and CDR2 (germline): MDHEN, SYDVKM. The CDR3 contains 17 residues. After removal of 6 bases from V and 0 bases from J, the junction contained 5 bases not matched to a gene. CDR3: CASRRGQGRSGANVLTF. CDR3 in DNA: TGTGCCAGCAGAAGGGGACAGGGGCGCTCTGGGGCCAACGTCCTGACTTTC.

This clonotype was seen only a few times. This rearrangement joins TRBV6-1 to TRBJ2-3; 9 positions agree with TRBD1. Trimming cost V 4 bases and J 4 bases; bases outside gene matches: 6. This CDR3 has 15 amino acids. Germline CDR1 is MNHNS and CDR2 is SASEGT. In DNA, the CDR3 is TGTGCCAGCAGTGGGTTAGACAGGGGGTCAGATACGCAGTATTTT. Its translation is CASSGLDRGSDTQYF.